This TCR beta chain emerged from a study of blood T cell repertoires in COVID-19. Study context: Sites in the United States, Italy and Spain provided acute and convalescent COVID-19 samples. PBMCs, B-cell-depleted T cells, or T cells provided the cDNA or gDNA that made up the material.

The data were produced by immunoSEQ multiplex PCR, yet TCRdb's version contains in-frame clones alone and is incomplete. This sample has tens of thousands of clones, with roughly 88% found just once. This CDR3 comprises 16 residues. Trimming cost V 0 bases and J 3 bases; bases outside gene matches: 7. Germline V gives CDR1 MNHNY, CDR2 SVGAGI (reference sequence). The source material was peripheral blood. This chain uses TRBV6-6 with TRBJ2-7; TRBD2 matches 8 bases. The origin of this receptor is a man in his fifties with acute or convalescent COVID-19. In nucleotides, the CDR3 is TGTGCCAGCAGTTACTCCCGTAGCGGGAAAGTCTACGAGCAGTACTTC. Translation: CASSYSRSGKVYEQYF.